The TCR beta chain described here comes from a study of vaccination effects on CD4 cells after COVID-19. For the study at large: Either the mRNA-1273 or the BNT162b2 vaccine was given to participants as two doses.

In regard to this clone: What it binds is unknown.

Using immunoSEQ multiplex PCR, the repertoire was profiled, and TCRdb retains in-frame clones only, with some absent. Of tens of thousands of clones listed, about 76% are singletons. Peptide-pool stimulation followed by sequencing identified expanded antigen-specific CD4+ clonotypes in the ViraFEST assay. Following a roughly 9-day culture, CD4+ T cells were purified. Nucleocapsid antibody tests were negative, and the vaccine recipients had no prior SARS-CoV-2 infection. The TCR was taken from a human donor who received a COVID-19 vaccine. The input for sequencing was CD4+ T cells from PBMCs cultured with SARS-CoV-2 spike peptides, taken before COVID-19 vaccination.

CDR3 sequence reads: CASSPPVAYNEQFF. CDR3 coding DNA: TGTGCCAGCAGCCCTCCGGTGGCCTACAATGAGCAGTTCTTC. The J gene is TRBJ2-1, the V gene TRBV6-6; D gene ambiguous. The CDR3 runs 14 residues. V was shortened by 6 bases and J by 2 bases, with 11 bases between the two germline ends. The germline V gene encodes CDR1 MNHNY and CDR2 SVGAGI (reference sequence).